Here is one TCR beta chain with its context. As handled by the study authors: The assay estimated nucleated cells by amplifying reference gene primers. Produced via immunoSEQ multiplex PCR; TCRdb's table is partial and in-frame only. That table gives V, J and clone size, and the DNA gave D and trimming. This table holds under 65,000 clones, approximately 92% found once. The data stem from a study of blood T cell repertoires in COVID-19. Across the study: Specimens from acute and convalescent COVID-19 originated in the United States, Italy and Spain. PBMCs, B-cell-depleted T cells, or T cells were the source of the cDNA or gDNA that made up the material.

V shed 5 bases and J 5 bases; nucleotides not matched to a gene: 14. The germline gives CDR1 SGHAT, CDR2 FQNNGV. The CDR3 runs 16 residues. The rearrangement joins TRBV11-2 to TRBJ2-5, with TRBD1 matching 7 bases. The origin of this receptor is an elderly woman with active COVID-19. The material sequenced was peripheral blood. The CDR3 is CASSPLTGNLGETQYF. CDR3 DNA sequence: TGTGCCAGCAGCCCTTTGACAGGGAATTTAGGGGAGACCCAGTACTTC.